This T cell receptor (beta chain) was sequenced in a study of Ad26.COV2.S vaccination and SARS-CoV-2 variants. About the research overall: Intramuscular Ad26.COV2.S doses were given once or twice, 56 days apart.

This clone has just one count. Its matching antigen is unknown. Notes on the study in general: After vaccination, substantial breadth of spike-specific CD8+ and CD4+ responses was reported. Possible underestimation of total T cell responses by the TCR breadth and depth analyses was noted. Spike-specific TCR breadth was greater after Ad26.COV2.S than placebo.

The germline V gene encodes CDR1 SGDLS and CDR2 YYNGEE. The CDR3 covers 16 residues. Unmatched junction bases numbered 6, after V lost 0 bases and J lost 8 bases. Noted treatment: 15 to 20 received Ad26.COV2.S at low or high dose, single or two shots; roughly five received placebo; per-sample allocation not given. Day 63 after the first vaccine or placebo injection was the time point for sampling. Only in-frame clones appear in the TCRdb table, and some are missing; sequencing was by immunoSEQ multiplex PCR. The sample holds 440,000 or so clones, roughly nine tenths seen once. The sequenced sample was peripheral blood, obtained in a trial of Ad26.COV2.S vaccine versus placebo. J is TRBJ2-1 and V is TRBV9, with 12 bases identical to TRBD2. This TCR derives from a person aged 18-65 years who received the Ad26.COV2.S COVID-19 vaccine or a placebo. For the CDR3, the DNA is TGTGCCAGCAGCGTAGGACTAGCGGGGGTTAGAGATGAGCAGTTCTTC. The encoded protein is CASSVGLAGVRDEQFF.